The sequence of this T cell receptor beta chain was determined in a study of shared clonotypes between healthy human individuals. Concerning this clone: Its antigen is unidentified.

Using immunoSEQ multiplex PCR, the repertoire was profiled, and TCRdb retains in-frame clones only, with some absent. The sample includes a few million clones, roughly nine tenths seen only once; the top ten take around 0.14%. The germline V gene encodes CDR1 SGHRS and CDR2 YFSETQ. This CDR3 is 17 amino acids long. V was trimmed by 0 bases and J by 2 bases, leaving 18 bases between them. Study findings and constraints: The sharing of 5% to 6.5% of naive CD4 clonotypes was seen across several donors.

The chain combines TRBV5-1 with TRBJ2-7; the D gene is possibly TRBD1 (5 bases). Sequencing was done on a sample of naive CD4+ T cells sorted from blood. The sample's subset: CD45RA+ positively selected. The TCR sequence derives from a man between 18 and 35 years old in good health. The CDR3 loop reads CASSLAGLRQSTYEQYF. DNA for the CDR3: TGCGCCAGCAGCTTGGCCGGCCTGCGACAGTCGACCTACGAGCAGTACTTC.